This T cell receptor (beta chain) comes out of a study of response to subunit inactivated influenza vaccine. Findings and caveats of the study: It was the authors' suggestion that each seasonal influenza vaccination recruits few new T cells.

TCRdb recomputed calls from the RT-PCR reads with MiXCR, one row per CDR3 protein. The sample shows hundreds of thousands of distinct CDR3 sequences, around 11% of them seen only once. Of note for this clonotype: The antigen remains undetermined.

The same data also contributed to another study, on T cells expressing NK-cell markers. That report adds: UMIs were included in TCR beta cDNA generated by 5'RACE template switching. TCR beta repertoires came from sorted CD3+CD56+NKG2C+, CD3+CD56+NKG2C- and CD3+CD56-NKG2C+ T cells. Eight donors were sequenced, of whom seven were HCMV-seropositive, while the remaining one was HCMV-seronegative. Dominant NKG2C+ clonotypes accounted for roughly 1.0-7.0% of CD8+ T cells in roughly 6 donors.

The sequencing here drew on PBMCs from blood, taken on the day of vaccination. The sequence was collected from a man aged 45 to 65 who received an inactivated influenza vaccine.

The CDR3 nucleotides read TGTGCCAGCAATGACGCCCGGGCCCCCTACGAGCAGTACTTC. Residues: CASNDARAPYEQYF. The chain joins TRBV6-2 or TRBV6-3 to TRBJ2-7, with D uncertain. Trimming removed 7 bases from V and 2 bases from J, with 15 bases in between. The CDR3 loop spans 14 amino acids. Germline CDR1 and CDR2: MNHEY and SVGEGT.